The rows below give T cell receptor beta chains drawn from one sample of a study of T cell responses to AZD1222 COVID-19 vaccine. This table comes from immunoSEQ multiplex PCR, and its TCRdb copy is limited to in-frame clones, with some not included. The sample includes roughly 120,000 clones, more than 80% seen only once; the top ten take 4% to 4.5%. The input for sequencing was peripheral blood, taken 28 days after the second dose of the MenACWY control vaccine. The receptors were gathered from an adult who received the MenACWY meningococcal vaccine as a control. Each CDR3 is given with its conserved first and last residue. D genes are given only for firm matches. A row's size may be missing; if present it is once, few, many or a size class.

clone size | J gene | D gene | V gene | CDR3 protein | CDR3 DNA
NA | TRBJ1-1 | NA | TRBV6-5 | CASSPFYTMNTEAFF | TGTGCCAGCAGCCCATTCTATACCATGAACACTGAAGCTTTCTTT
NA | TRBJ1-6 | NA | TRBV5-5 | CASSTTAGITSPLHF | TGTGCCAGCAGTACGACGGCAGGGATTACTTCACCCCTCCACTTT
NA | TRBJ2-4 | NA | TRBV7-9 | CASSFQGSTKNIQYF | TGTGCCAGCAGCTTCCAGGGGTCGACAAAAAACATTCAGTACTTC
NA | TRBJ2-6 | NA | TRBV7-2 | CASSPRVPFSHPGANVLTF | TGTGCCAGCAGCCCCCGGGTCCCATTTAGTCACCCTGGGGCCAACGTCCTGACTTTC
NA | TRBJ1-1 | NA | TRBV3-1/TRBV3-2 | CASSLGTYTEAFF | TGTGCCAGCAGCCTCGGGACGTACACTGAAGCTTTCTTT
NA | TRBJ2-3 | TRBD2 | TRBV19 | CASSPGTSGTDTQYF | TGTGCCAGTTCCCCCGGGACTAGCGGCACAGATACGCAGTATTTT
NA | TRBJ1-3 | NA | TRBV28 | CACSSSGNTIYF | TGTGCCTGCAGCTCTTCTGGAAACACCATATATTTT
NA | TRBJ2-5 | NA | TRBV6-5 | CASSFGRTQAEETQYF | TGTGCCAGCAGTTTTGGCCGAACCCAAGCAGAAGAGACCCAGTACTTC
NA | TRBJ2-3 | TRBD2 | TRBV7-2 | CASSPAGAGAADTQYF | TGTGCCAGCAGCCCAGCCGGAGCGGGAGCGGCAGATACGCAGTATTTT
NA | TRBJ1-6 | TRBD1 | TRBV6-4 | CASSEKQGYNSPLHF | TGTGCCAGCAGTGAAAAACAGGGGTATAATTCACCCCTCCACTTT
NA | TRBJ2-1 | TRBD2 | TRBV11-2 | CASSSGTSGAWGYNEQFF | TGTGCCAGCAGCTCCGGGACTAGCGGGGCATGGGGCTACAATGAGCAGTTCTTC
NA | TRBJ2-3 | TRBD2 | TRBV2 | CASSLAGGTDTQYF | TGTGCCAGCAGCCTAGCGGGGGGCACAGATACGCAGTATTTT
NA | TRBJ1-4 | TRBD1 | TRBV10-3 | CAISEMTGEGQVF | TGTGCCATCAGTGAGATGACAGGGGAAGGTCAGGTTTTT
NA | TRBJ1-3 | NA | TRBV30 | CAWGEGIGNTIYF | TGTGCCTGGGGTGAGGGGATCGGAAACACCATATATTTT
NA | TRBJ2-7 | TRBD1 | TRBV28 | CASKNGQGAFYEQYF | TGTGCCAGCAAAAATGGACAGGGGGCTTTCTACGAGCAGTACTTC
NA | TRBJ2-1 | NA | TRBV11-1 | CASSEMDNYNEQFF | TGTGCCAGCAGCGAGATGGACAATTACAATGAGCAGTTCTTC
NA | TRBJ2-5 | NA | TRBV6-5 | CASSYSPTGIQETQYF | TGTGCCAGCAGTTACTCACCGACCGGGATCCAAGAGACCCAGTACTTC
NA | TRBJ2-1 | NA | TRBV29-1 | CSVEVNEQFF | TGCAGCGTTGAGGTAAATGAGCAGTTCTTC
NA | TRBJ2-2 | TRBD2 | TRBV3-1/TRBV3-2 | CASIASGLNTGELFF | TGTGCCAGCATCGCTAGCGGCTTGAACACCGGGGAGCTGTTTTTT
NA | TRBJ2-7 | NA | TRBV3-1/TRBV3-2 | CASSQESVYEQYF | TGTGCCAGCAGCCAAGAATCCGTTTACGAGCAGTACTTC
NA | TRBJ1-3 | NA | TRBV3-1/TRBV3-2 | CASSQPKGATIYF | TGTGCCAGCAGCCAACCAAAAGGGGCCACCATATATTTT
NA | TRBJ1-2 | NA | TRBV5-4 | CASSLARAFYGYTF | TGTGCCAGCAGCTTGGCACGGGCTTTCTATGGCTACACCTTC
NA | TRBJ2-5 | TRBD2 | TRBV6-1 | CASSEASGGSQETQYF | TGTGCCAGCAGTGAAGCTTCGGGGGGAAGTCAAGAGACCCAGTACTTC
NA | TRBJ1-1 | TRBD1 | TRBV5-6 | CASSPGTGVMNTEAFF | TGTGCCAGCAGCCCGGGGACAGGAGTCATGAACACTGAAGCTTTCTTT
once | TRBJ1-4 | NA | TRBV18 | CASSPPEGGTNEKLFF | TGTGCCAGCTCACCACCTGAAGGGGGAACTAATGAAAAACTGTTTTTT
NA | TRBJ2-5 | TRBD1 | TRBV11-2 | CASSRQGSAGETQYF | TGTGCCAGCAGCCGACAGGGGTCGGCGGGGGAGACCCAGTACTTC
NA | TRBJ1-6 | NA | TRBV5-1 | CASSFEDGGASRPRNSPLHF | TGCGCCAGCAGCTTCGAAGACGGCGGTGCGTCCCGGCCCCGTAATTCACCCCTCCACTTT
NA | TRBJ1-5 | NA | TRBV7-9 | CASSFDRDGRNQPQHF | TGTGCCAGCAGCTTCGACCGGGACGGACGAAATCAGCCCCAGCATTTT
NA | TRBJ2-3 | TRBD1 | TRBV7-2 | CASSFRQGSVSDTQYF | TGTGCCAGCAGCTTCCGACAGGGCTCCGTTTCAGATACGCAGTATTTT